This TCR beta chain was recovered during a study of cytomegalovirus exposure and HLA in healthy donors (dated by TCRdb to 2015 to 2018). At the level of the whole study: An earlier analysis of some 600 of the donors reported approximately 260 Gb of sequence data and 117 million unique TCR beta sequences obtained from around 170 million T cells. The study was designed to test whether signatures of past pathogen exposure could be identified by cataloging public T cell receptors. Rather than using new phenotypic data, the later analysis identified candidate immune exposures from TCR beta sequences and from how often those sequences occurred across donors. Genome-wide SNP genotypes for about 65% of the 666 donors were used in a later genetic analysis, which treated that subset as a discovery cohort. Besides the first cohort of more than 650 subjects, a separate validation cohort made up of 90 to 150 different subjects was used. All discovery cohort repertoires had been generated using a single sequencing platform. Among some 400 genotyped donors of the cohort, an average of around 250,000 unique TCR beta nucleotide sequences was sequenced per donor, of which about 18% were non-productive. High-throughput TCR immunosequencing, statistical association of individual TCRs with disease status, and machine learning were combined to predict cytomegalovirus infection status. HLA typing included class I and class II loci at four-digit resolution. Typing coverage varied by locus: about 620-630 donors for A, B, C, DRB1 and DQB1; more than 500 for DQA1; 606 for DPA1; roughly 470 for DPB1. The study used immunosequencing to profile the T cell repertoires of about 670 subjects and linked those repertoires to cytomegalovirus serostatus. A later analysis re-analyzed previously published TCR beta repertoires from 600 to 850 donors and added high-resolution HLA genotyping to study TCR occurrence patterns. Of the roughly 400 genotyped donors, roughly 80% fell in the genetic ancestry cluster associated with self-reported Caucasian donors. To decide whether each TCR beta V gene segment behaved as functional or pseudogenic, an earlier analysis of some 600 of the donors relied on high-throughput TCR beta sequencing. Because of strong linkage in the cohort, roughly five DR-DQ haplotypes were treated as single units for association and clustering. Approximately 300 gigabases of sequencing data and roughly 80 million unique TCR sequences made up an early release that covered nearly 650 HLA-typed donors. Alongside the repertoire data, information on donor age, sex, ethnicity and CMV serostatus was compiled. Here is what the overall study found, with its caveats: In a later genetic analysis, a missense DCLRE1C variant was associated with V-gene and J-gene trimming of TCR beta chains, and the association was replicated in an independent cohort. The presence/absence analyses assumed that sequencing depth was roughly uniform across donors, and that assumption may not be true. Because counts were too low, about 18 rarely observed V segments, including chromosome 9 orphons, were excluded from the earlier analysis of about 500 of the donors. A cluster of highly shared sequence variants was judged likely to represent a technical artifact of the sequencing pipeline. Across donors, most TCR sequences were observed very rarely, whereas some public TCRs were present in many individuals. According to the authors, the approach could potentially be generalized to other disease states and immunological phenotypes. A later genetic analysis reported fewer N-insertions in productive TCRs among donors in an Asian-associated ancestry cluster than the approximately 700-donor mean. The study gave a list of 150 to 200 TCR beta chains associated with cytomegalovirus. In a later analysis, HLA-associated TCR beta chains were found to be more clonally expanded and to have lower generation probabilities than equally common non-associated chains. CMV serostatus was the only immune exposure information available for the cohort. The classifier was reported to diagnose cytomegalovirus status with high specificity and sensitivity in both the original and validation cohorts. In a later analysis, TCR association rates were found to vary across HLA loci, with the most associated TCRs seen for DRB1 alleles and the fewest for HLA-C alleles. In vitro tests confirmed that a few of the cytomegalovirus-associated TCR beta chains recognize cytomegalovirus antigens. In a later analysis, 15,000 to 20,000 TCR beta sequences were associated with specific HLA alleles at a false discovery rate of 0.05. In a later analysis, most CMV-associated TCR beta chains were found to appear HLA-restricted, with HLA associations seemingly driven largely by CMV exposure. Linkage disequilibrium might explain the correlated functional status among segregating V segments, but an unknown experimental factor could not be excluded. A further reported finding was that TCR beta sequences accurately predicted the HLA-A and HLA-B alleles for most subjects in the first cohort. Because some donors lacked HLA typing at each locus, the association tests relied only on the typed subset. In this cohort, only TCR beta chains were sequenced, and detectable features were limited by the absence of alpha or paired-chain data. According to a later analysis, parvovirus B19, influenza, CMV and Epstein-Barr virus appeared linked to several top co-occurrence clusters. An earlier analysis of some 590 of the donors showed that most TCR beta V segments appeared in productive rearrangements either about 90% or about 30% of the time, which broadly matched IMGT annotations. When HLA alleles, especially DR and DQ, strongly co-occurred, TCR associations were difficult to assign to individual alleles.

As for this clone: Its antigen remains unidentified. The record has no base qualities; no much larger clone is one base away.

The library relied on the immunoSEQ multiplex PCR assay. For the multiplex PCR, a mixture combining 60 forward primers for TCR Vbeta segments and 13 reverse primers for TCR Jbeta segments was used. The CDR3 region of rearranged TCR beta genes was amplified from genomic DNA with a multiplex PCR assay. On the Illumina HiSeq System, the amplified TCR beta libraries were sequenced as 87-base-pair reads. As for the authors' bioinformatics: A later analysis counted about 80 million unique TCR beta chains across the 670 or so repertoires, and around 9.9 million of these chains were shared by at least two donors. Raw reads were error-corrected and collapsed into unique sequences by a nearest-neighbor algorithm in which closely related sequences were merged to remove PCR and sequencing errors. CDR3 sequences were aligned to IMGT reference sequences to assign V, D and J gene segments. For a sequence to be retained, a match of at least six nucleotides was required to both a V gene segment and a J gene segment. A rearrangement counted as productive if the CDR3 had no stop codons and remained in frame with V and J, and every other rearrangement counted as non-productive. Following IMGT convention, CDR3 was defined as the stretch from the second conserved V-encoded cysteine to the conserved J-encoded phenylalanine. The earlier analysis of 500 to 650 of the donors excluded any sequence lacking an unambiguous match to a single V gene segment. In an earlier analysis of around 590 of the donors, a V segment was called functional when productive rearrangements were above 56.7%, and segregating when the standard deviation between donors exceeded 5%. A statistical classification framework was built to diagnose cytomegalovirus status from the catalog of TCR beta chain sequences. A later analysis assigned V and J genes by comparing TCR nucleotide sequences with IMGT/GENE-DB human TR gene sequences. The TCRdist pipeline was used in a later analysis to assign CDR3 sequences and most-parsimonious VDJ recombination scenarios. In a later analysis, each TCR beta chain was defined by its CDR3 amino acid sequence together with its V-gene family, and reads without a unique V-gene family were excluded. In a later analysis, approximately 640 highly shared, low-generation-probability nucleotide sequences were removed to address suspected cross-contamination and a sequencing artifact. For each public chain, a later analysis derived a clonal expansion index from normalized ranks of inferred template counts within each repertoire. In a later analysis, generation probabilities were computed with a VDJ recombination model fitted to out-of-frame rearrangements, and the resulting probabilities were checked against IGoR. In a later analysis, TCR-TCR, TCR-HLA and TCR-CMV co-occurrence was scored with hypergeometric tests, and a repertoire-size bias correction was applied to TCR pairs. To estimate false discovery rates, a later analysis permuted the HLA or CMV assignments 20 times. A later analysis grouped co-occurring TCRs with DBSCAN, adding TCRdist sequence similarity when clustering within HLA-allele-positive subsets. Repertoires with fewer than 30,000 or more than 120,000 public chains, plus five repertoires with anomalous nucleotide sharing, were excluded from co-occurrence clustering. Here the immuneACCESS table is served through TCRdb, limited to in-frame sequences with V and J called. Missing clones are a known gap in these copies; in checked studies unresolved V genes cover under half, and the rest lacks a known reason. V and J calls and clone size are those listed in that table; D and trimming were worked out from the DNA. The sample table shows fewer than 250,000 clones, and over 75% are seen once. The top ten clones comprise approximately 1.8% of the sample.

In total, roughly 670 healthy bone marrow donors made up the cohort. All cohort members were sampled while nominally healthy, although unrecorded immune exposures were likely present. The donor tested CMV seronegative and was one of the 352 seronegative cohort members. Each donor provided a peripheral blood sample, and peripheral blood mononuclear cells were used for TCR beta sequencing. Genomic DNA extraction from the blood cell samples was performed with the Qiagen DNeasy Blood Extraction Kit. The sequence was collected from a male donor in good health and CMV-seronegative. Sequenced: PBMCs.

CDR3 reads: CSVEDQDREAYEQYF. Here is the DNA: TGCAGCGTTGAAGATCAGGACAGGGAGGCCTACGAGCAGTACTTC. The rearrangement combines TRBV29-1 with TRBJ2-7; the junction holds 8 bases that match TRBD1. From its cysteine to its phenylalanine, the CDR3 spans 15 amino acids. Only CDR3 DNA is held: 45 bases, read in frame from base 1. Based on the germline V gene, the CDR1 and CDR2 sequences are SQVTM and ANQGSEA. Trimming takes 0 bases off V and 2 bases off J; junction bases not matched to a gene: 6.